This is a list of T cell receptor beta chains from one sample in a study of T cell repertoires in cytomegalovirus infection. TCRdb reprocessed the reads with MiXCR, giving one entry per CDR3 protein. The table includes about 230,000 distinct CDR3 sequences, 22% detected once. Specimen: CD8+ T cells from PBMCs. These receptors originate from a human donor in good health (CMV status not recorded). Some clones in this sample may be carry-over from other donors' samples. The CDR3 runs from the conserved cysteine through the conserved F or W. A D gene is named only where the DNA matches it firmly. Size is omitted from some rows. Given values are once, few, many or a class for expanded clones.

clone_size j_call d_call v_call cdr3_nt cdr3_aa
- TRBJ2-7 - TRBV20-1 TGCAGTGCTAGAAGTTGGTCTACCTACGAGCAGTACTTC CSARSWSTYEQYF
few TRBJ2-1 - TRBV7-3 TGTGCCAGCAGCTTAACGAGCTCCTACAATGAGCAGTTCTTC CASSLTSSYNEQFF
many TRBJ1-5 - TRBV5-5 TGTGCCAGCAGCTTTGGGCAGGGTTATCAGCCCCAGCATTTT CASSFGQGYQPQHF
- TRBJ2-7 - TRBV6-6 TGTGCCAGCAGCATCGTGGAGGGGGGGAATTCCTACGAGCAGTACTTC CASSIVEGGNSYEQYF
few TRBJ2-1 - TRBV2 TGTGCCGAACGTCGGCCCCGGGCTGCTGAGCAGTTCTTC CAERRPRAAEQFF
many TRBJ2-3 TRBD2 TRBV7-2 TGTGCCAGCAGCTGGACCACCGGGACTAGACACACAGATACGCAGTATTTT CASSWTTGTRHTDTQYF
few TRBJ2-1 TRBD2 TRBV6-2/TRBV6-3 TGTGCCAGCAGACTAGCGGGGTATGATGAGCAGTTCTTC CASRLAGYDEQFF
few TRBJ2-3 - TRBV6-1 TGTGCCACCGGGACTTACACAGATACGCAGTATTTT CATGTYTDTQYF
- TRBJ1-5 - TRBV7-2 TGTGCCAGCAGCTTAAACAGAATTAATCAGCCCCAGCATTTT CASSLNRINQPQHF
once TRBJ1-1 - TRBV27 TGTGCCAGCAGTTTCGCAGAAAACACTGAAGCTTTCTTT CASSFAENTEAFF
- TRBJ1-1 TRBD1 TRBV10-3 TGTGCCATCACAGAACAGGGGAAGGCTGAAGCTTTCTTT CAITEQGKAEAFF
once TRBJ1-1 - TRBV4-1 TGCGCCAGCAGCCAAGCGAGCAAGGTTGACGCTTTCTTT CASSQASKVDAFF
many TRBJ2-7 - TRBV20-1 TGCAGTGCTAGAGATCATTACGACTCCTACGAGCAGTACTTC CSARDHYDSYEQYF
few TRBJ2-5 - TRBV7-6 TGTGCCAGCAGCTTAGGGGTAGGGGGAGAGACCCAGTACTTC CASSLGVGGETQYF
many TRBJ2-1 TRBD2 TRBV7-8 TGTGCCAGCAGCCGCGCGGGACTAGCGGGGTCTAATGAGCAGTTCTTC CASSRAGLAGSNEQFF
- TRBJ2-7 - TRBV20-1 TGCAGTGCCTACCCCGACGCGGTGTCGTACGAGCAGTACTTC CSAYPDAVSYEQYF
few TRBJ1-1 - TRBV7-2 TGTGCCAGCAGCGCGACAGGCCTGAACACTGAAGCTTTCTTT CASSATGLNTEAFF
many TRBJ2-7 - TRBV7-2 TGTGCCAGCAGCTTACTTTCTTCGGGTCCACTCGGGGAGCAGTACTTC CASSLLSSGPLGEQYF
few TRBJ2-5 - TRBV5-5 TGTGCCAGCAACCCAATGGGGGAAGAGACCCAGTACTTC CASNPMGEETQYF
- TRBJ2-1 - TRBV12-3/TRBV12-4 TGTGCCAGCAGTCCCTACGGTTATGAGCAGTTCTTC CASSPYGYEQFF
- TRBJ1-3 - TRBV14 TGTGCCAGCAGCCCCGGAGGGGCAGGTGGAAACACCATATATTTT CASSPGGAGGNTIYF
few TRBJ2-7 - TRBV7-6 TGTGCCAGCACCTTGGGCGCCGGGTCCTACGAGCAGTACTTC CASTLGAGSYEQYF
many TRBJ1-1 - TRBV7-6 TGTGCCAGCAGCTTAGGTTTACAGGGTGGGGTGAACACTGAAGCTTTCTTT CASSLGLQGGVNTEAFF
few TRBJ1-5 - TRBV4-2 TGTGCCAGCAGCCAAGGACAGCTTTTGGGGCCCCAGCATTTT CASSQGQLLGPQHF
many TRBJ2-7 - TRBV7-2 TGTGCCAGCAGCTTTCCGGGACCCTACGAGCAGTACTTC CASSFPGPYEQYF
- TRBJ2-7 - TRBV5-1 TGCGCCAGCAGCTTGATGGACGGCTCCTACGAGCAGTACTTC CASSLMDGSYEQYF
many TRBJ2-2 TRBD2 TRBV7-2 TGTGCCAGCAGCCCCATAGGGGTAGCGGGGGGGAACACCGGGGAGCTGTTTTTT CASSPIGVAGGNTGELFF
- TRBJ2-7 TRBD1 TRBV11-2 TGTGCCAGCAGCTTAGACCGGACAGGGGGCAACGAGCAGTACTTC CASSLDRTGGNEQYF
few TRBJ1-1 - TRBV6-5 TGTGCCAGCAGTCCACAAGGGGGGCCCTACGCTGAAGCTTTCTTT CASSPQGGPYAEAFF
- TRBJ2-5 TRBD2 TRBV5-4 TGTGCCAGCAGCTCCAGAGACTCGGGGACTAGCGGCCAAGAGACCCAGTACTTC CASSSRDSGTSGQETQYF
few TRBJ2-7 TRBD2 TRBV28 TGTGCCAGCAGTTTCCCCATTACAGCTAGCGGGGGTTCCTCGGGCTACGAGCAGTACTTC CASSFPITASGGSSGYEQYF
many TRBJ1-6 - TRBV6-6 TGTGCCAGCAGTTACTCGAAAGGCCCGGGGGGGTCCTATAATTCACCCCTCCACTTT CASSYSKGPGGSYNSPLHF
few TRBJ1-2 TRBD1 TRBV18 TGTGCCAGCTCTCTCTCAGGGGGGCAAGGCTACACCTTC CASSLSGGQGYTF
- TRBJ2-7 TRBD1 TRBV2 TGTGCCAGCAGGACCGGGACAGGGTTTCCCTACGAGCAGTACTTC CASRTGTGFPYEQYF
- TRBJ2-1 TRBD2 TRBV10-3 TGTGCCATCAGTGAGCCCCTAGCGGGGGGTCTCCCTTACAATGAGCAGTTCTTC CAISEPLAGGLPYNEQFF
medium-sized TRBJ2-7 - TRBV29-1 TGCAGCGTTGATACCCCCGGGACCCCCTACGAGCAGTACTTC CSVDTPGTPYEQYF
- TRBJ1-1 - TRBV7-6 TGTGCCAGCCTTACCAACAAGGGGCGAAACATGAACACTGAAGCTTTCTTT CASLTNKGRNMNTEAFF
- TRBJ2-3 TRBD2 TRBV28 TGTGCCAGCAGTTTAAGCGCTAGCGGGGTTGAAGATACGCAGTATTTT CASSLSASGVEDTQYF
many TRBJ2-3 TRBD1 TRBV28 TGTGCCAGCAGTCCTTTCGGGACAGGGGTTGGCACAGATACGCAGTATTTT CASSPFGTGVGTDTQYF
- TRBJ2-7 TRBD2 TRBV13 TGTGCCAGCAGTTCTCGGGGGGGGCTCCCCGCCTACGAGCAGTACTTC CASSSRGGLPAYEQYF
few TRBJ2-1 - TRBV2 TGTGCCATCCGTATGGGCTCCTACAATGAGCAGTTCTTC CAIRMGSYNEQFF
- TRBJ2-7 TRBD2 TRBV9 TGTGCCAGCAGCGTAGATACTAGCGGGGGCGGCTACGAGCAGTACTTC CASSVDTSGGGYEQYF
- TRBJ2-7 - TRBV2 TGTGCCAGCAACCTCGCCAGGGACTACGAGCAGTACTTC CASNLARDYEQYF
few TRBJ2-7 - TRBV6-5 TGTGCCAGCAGTTACGGCAGCTCATTAAGGCCTTACGAGCAGTACTTC CASSYGSSLRPYEQYF
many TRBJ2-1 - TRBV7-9 TGTGCCAGCAGCTCCGGGATCTACAATGAGCAGTTCTTC CASSSGIYNEQFF
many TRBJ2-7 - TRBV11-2 TGTGCCAGCAGCTTCCCCAATGGGGGTTACTACGAGCAGTACTTC CASSFPNGGYYEQYF
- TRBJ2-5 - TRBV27 TGTGCCAGCAGTGGCGGAAGGCAAGAGACCCAGTACTTC CASSGGRQETQYF
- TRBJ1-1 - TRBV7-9 TGTGCCAGCAGCTTAGCGTCAGGTCACACTGAAGCTTTCTTT CASSLASGHTEAFF
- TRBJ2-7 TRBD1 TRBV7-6 TGTGCCAGCAGCTCGGGGACAGCCGAGCAGTACTTC CASSSGTAEQYF
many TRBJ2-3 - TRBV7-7 TGTGCCAGCAGTGACGGGGTAGGCACAGATACGCAGTATTTT CASSDGVGTDTQYF
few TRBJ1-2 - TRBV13 TGTGCCAGCAGCTTAGCGGGGGTCGACTACACCTTC CASSLAGVDYTF
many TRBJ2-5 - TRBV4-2 TGTGCCAGCAGCCAAGGAACGGGGGAAGGGGCCCAAGAGACCCAGTACTTC CASSQGTGEGAQETQYF
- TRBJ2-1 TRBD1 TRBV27 TGTGCCAGCAGTCAGCAAGTTAGGACAGGATCTAACAATGAGCAGTTCTTC CASSQQVRTGSNNEQFF